Sequencing of this T cell receptor (beta chain) was carried out in a study of spatial heterogeneity in lung cancer. Study-level background: Bulk RNA-seq from matched material yielded a T cell module score that correlated strongly with TCR transcript counts in tumor regions. Study results and limitations: Tracking of tumor mutation counts was seen in expanded intratumoral alpha and beta TCR counts. Ubiquitous and regional expanded TCR counts mirrored ubiquitous and regional nonsynonymous mutation counts, respectively.

TCRdb ran MiXCR on the 5' RACE reads and lists one entry per CDR3 protein. The sample records 7,300 or so distinct CDR3 sequences, 11% to 15% being singletons. Germline loops: CDR1 SGHRS, CDR2 YFSETQ. CDR3 size: 14 residues. Regarding time point: sample taken at primary tumor resection. Donors were about 70 untreated early-stage non-small cell lung cancer patients. Relative to its sample, this clonotype is medium-sized. The antigen remains unidentified. The germline gene is not matched at one end of the junction; a read error may be the cause. Found in a library prepared for alpha chains, this beta chain is an off-target read, and its abundance has little meaning.

The rearrangement links TRBV5-1 to TRBJ2-5; D gene unclear. The sequences come from lung tumor tissue, collected at surgery. The receptor was isolated from a female donor with early-stage non-small cell lung cancer. The chain's CDR3 is CASNPRRTQGTQYF. DNA of the CDR3: TGCGCCAGCAACCCAAGACGGACCCAAGGGACCCAGTACTTC.